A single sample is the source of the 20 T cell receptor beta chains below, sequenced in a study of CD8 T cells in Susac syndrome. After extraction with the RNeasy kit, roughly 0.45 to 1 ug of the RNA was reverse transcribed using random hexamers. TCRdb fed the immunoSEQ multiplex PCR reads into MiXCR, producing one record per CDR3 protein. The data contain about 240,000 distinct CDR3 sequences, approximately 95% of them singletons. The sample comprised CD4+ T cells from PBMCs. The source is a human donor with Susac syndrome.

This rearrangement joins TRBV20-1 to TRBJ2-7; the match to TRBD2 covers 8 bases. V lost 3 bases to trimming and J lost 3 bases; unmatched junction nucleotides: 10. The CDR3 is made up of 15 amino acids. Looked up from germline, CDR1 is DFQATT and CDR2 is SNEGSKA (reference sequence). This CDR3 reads CSASSSSGISYEQYF. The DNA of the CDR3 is TGCAGTGCTAGCAGTAGTAGCGGGATCAGCTACGAGCAGTACTTC.

CDR3 nucleotides: TGCGCCAGCAGCTTGTCGGGAGGCTCCAATGAGCAGTTCTTC. Protein: CASSLSGGSNEQFF. The V gene is TRBV5-1, the J gene TRBJ2-1; 7 bases line up with TRBD2. The J segment lost 6 bases and the V segment lost 1 base, leaving 4 bases of the junction unmatched. Per the germline V gene, CDR1 is SGHRS and CDR2 is YFSETQ. The CDR3 loop spans 14 amino acids.

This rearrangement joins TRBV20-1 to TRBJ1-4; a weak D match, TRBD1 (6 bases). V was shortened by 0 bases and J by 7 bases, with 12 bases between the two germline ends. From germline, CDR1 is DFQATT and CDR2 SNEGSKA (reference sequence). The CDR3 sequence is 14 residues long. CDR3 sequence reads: CSARDTGGGEKLFF. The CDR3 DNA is TGCAGTGCTAGAGATACCGGGGGCGGTGAAAAACTGTTTTTT.

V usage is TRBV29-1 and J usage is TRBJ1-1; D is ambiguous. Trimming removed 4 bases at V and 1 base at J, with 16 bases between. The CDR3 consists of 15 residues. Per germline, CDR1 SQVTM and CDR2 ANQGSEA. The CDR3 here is CSVAMTAARNTEAFF. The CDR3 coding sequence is TGCAGCGTTGCGATGACGGCGGCGAGGAACACTGAAGCTTTCTTT.

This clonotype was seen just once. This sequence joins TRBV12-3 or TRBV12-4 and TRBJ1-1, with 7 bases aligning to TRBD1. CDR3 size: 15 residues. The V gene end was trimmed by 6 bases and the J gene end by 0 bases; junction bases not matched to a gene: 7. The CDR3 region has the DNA TGTGCCAGCAGCACGCAGGGGGTAATGAACACTGAAGCTTTCTTT. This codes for CASSTQGVMNTEAFF.

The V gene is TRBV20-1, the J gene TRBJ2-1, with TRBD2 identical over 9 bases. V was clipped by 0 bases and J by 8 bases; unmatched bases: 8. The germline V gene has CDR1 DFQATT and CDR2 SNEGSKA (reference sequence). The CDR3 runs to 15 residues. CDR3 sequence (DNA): TGCAGTGCTAGAGAGGCGGCGGGAGGGAGGTATGAGCAGTTCTTC. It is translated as CSAREAAGGRYEQFF.

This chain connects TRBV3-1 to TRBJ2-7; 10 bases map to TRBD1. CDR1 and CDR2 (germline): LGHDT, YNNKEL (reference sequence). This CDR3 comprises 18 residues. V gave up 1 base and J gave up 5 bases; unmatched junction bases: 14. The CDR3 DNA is TGTGCCAGCAGCCAAGTCATCGTTGGGACAGGGGAGGAAAACGAGCAGTACTTC. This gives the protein CASSQVIVGTGEENEQYF.

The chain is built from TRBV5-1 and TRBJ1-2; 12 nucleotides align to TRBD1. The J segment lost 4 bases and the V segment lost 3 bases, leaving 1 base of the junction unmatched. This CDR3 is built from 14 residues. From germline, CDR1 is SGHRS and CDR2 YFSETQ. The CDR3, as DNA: TGCGCCAGCAGCTCGGGACAGGGGGCCTATGGCTACACCTTC. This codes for CASSSGQGAYGYTF.

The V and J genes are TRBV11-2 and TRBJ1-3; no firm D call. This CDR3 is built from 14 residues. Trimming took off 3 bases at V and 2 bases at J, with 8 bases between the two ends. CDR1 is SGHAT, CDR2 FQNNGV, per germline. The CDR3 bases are TGTGCCAGCAGCTTGGGAAATACTGGAAACACCATATATTTT. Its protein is CASSLGNTGNTIYF.

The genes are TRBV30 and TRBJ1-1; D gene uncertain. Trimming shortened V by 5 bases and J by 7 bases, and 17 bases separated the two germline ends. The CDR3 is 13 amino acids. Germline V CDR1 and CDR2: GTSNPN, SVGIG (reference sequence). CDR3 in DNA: TGTGCCTGGGGTCCCGGGGTGCAGATTGAAGCTTTCTTT. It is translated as CAWGPGVQIEAFF.

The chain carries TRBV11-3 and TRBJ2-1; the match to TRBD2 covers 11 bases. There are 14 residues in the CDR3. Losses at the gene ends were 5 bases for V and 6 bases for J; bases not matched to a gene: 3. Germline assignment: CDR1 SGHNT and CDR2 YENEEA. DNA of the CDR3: TGTGCCAGCAGCCAGACTAGCGGGATCAATGAGCAGTTCTTC. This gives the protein CASSQTSGINEQFF.

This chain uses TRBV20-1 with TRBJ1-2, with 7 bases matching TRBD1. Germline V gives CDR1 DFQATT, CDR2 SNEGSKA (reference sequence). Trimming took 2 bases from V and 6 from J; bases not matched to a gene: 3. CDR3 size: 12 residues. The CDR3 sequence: CSARTGQDGYTF. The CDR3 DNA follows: TGCAGTGCTAGAACTGGACAGGATGGCTACACCTTC.

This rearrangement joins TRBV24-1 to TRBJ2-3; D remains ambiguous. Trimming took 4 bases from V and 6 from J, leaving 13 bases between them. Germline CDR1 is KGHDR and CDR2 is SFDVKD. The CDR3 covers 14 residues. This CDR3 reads CATSESPKEDTQYF. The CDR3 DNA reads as TGTGCCACCAGTGAGTCACCCAAGGAGGATACGCAGTATTTT.

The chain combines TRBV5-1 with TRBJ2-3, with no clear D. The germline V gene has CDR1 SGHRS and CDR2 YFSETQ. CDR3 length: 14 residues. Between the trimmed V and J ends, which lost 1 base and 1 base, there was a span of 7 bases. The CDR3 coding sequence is TGCGCCAGCAGCTTGAGCTCGGGCACAGATACGCAGTATTTT. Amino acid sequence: CASSLSSGTDTQYF.

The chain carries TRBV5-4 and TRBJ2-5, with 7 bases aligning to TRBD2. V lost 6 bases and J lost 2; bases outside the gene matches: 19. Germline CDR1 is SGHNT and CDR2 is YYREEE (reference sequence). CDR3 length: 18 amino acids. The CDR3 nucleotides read TGTGCCAGCAACCCAACCGGGAGGACCACGGGGATTCAAGAGACCCAGTACTTC. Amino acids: CASNPTGRTTGIQETQYF.

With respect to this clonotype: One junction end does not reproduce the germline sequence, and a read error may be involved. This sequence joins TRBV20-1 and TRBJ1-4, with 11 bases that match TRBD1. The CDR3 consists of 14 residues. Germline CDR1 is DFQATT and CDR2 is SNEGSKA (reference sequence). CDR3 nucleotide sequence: TGCAGTGCAGCAACTCCCGGGACAGGGGGTACGGAAGATTTT. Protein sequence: CSAATPGTGGTEDF.

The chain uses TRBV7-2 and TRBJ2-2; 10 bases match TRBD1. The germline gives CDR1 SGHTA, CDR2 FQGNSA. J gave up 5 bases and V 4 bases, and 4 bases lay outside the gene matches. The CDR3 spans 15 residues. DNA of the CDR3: TGTGCCAGCAGCTCCGGGACAGGGGTTACCGGGGAGCTGTTTTTT. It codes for CASSSGTGVTGELFF.

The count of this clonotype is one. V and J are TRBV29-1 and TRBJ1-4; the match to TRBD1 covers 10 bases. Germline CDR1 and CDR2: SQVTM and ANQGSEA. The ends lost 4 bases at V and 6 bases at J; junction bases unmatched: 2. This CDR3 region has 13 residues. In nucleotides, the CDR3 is TGCAGCGTTGGGGACAGGGGTTATGAAAAACTGTTTTTT. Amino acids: CSVGDRGYEKLFF.

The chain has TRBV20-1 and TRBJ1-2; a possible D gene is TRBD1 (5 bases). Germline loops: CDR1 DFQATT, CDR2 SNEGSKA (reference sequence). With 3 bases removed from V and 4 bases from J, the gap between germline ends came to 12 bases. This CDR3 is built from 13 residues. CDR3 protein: CSARGGLGYGYTF. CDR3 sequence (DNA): TGCAGTGCTAGGGGGGGATTAGGCTATGGCTACACCTTC.

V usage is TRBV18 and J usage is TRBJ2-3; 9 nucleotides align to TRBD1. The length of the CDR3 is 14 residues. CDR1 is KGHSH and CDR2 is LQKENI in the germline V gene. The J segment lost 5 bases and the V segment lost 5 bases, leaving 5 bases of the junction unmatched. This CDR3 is CASSGRDREDTQYF. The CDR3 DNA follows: TGTGCCAGCTCAGGCCGGGACAGGGAAGATACGCAGTATTTT.